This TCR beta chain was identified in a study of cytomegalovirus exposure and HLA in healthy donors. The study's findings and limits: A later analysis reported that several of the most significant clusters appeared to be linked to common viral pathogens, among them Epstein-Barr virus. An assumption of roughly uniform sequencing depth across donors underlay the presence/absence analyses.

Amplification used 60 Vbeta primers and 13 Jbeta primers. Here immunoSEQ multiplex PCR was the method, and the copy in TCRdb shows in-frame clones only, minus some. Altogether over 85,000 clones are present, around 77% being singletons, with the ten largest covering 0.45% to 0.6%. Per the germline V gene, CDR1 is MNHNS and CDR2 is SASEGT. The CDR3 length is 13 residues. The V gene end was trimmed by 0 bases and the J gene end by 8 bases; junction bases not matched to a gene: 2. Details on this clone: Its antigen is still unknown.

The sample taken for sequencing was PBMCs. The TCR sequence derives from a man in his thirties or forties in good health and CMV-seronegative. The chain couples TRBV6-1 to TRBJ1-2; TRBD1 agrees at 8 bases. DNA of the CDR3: TGTGCCAGCAGTGAAGCGCACAGGGGGGGCTACACCTTC. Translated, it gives CASSEAHRGGYTF.